The 7 T cell receptor beta chains given below trace back to one sample, sequenced in a study of T cells in Graves' hyperthyroidism and ophthalmopathy. Researchers amplified the TCR beta CDR3 regions from RNA transcripts. Carried out on the TCR CDR3, a first-round RT-PCR used the HTBI primer set. TCRdb processed the multiplex PCR reads anew with MiXCR; each CDR3 protein has one entry. Counted here are 300,000 to 350,000 distinct CDR3 sequences, about 15% occurring once; the ten biggest clones make up about 22%. Sequencing used blood. These TCRs come from a woman aged 25 to 39 with Graves' hyperthyroidism.

The chain links TRBV28 to TRBJ1-2, with unresolved D. The germline gives CDR1 MDHEN, CDR2 SYDVKM. The CDR3 is 17 amino acids. Deletions cut 5 bases from V and 5 bases from J, with 24 bases between. The chain's CDR3 is CASSPPGPEALGYGYTF. The CDR3 DNA is TGTGCCAGCAGTCCACCCGGCCCAGAGGCCCTAGGATATGGCTACACCTTC.

Many counts were recorded for this clonotype. The J gene is TRBJ2-1, the V gene TRBV5-1, with 9 bases fitting TRBD2. CDR3 length: 15 residues. Germline V gives CDR1 SGHRS, CDR2 YFSETQ. J lost 8 bases, V lost 0 bases, and 6 bases had no gene match. CDR3 in DNA: TGCGCCAGCAGCTTGGCCCCGGGGACTAGCTATGAGCAGTTCTTC. Residues: CASSLAPGTSYEQFF.

This clonotype came up many times. The V call is TRBV6-2 or TRBV6-3, the J call TRBJ1-5, with 12 bases identical to TRBD1. This CDR3 is built from 15 residues. Germline-derived CDR1 and CDR2 are MNHEY and SVGEGT. Germline trimming cut 7 bases from V and 6 bases from J; bases unmatched to any gene: 7. The CDR3 sequence is CASNPGQGASQPQHF. CDR3 bases: TGTGCCAGCAACCCGGGACAGGGGGCGAGTCAGCCCCAGCATTTT.

This rearrangement joins TRBV28 to TRBJ2-2; 8 nucleotides match TRBD1. V lost 5 bases and J lost 7; bases outside the gene matches: 9. This CDR3 contains 15 residues. Germline V CDR1 and CDR2: MDHEN, SYDVKM. Written as DNA, the CDR3 is TGTGCCAGCAGTCTAACAGGGGGTCAATTCGGGGAGCTGTTTTTT. Protein sequence: CASSLTGGQFGELFF.

This clonotype was recorded a few times. The chain has TRBV14 and TRBJ2-1, with 8 bases matching TRBD1. Germline CDR1 is SGHDN and CDR2 is FVKESK. V trimming: 8 bases; J trimming: 4 bases; junction bases outside the gene matches: 7. This CDR3 is built from 14 residues. CDR3 region: CASADRGFYNEQFF. As DNA, the CDR3 is TGTGCCAGCGCCGACAGGGGATTTTACAATGAGCAGTTCTTC.

This clonotype was observed many times. V and J are TRBV6-2 or TRBV6-3 and TRBJ2-3; D is ambiguous. V lost 2 bases, J lost 5 bases, and 5 bases lay in between. The germline CDR1 and CDR2 sequences are MNHEY and SVGEGT. The CDR3 spans 12 residues. CDR3 amino acids: CASSYAVDTQYF. The DNA of the CDR3 is TGTGCCAGCAGTTACGCGGTAGATACGCAGTATTTT.

This clonotype was detected a few times. The chain employs TRBV7-9 and TRBJ2-3; D not resolved. This CDR3 region has 14 residues. With 6 bases removed from V and 2 bases from J, the gap between germline ends came to 12 bases. Looked up from germline, CDR1 is SEHNR and CDR2 is FQNEAQ (reference sequence). The CDR3 loop reads CASSPVGATDTQYF. CDR3 bases: TGTGCCAGCAGTCCAGTGGGTGCCACAGATACGCAGTATTTT.